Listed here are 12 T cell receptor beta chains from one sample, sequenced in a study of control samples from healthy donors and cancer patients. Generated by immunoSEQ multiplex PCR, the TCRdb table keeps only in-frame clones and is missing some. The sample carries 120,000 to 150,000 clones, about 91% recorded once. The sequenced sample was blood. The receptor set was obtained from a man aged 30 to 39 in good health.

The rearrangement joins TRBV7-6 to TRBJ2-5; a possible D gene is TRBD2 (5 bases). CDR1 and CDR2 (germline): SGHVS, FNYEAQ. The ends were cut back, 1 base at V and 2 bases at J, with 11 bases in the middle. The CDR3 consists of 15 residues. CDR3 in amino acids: CASSLVRGNQETQYF. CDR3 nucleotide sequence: TGTGCCAGCAGCTTAGTCCGAGGGAATCAAGAGACCCAGTACTTC.

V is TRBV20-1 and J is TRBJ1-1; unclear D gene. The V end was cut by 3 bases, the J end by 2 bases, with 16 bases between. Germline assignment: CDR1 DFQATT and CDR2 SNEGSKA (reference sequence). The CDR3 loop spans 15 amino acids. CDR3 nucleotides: TGCAGTGCTAGTTCCGTACAATTGCAAAACACTGAAGCTTTCTTT. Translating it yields CSASSVQLQNTEAFF.

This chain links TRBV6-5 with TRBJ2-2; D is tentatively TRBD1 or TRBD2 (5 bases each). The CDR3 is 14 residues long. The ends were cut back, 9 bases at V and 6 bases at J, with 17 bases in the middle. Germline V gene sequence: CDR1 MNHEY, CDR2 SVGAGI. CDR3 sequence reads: CASDGGVMAGELFF. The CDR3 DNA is TGTGCCAGTGATGGGGGAGTAATGGCCGGGGAGCTGTTTTTT.

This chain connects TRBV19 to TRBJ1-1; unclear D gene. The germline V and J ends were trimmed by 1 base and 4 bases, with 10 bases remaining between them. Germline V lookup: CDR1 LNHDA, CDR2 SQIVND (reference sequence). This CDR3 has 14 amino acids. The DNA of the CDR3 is TGTGCCAGTAGTATAGCAGGAACGGGCACTGAAGCTTTCTTT. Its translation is CASSIAGTGTEAFF.

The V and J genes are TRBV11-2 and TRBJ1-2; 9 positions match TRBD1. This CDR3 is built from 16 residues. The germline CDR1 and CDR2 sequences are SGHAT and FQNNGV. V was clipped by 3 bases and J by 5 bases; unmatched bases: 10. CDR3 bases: TGTGCCAGCAGCTTCCCCGGACAGGGGAAGGGGTATGGCTACACCTTC. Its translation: CASSFPGQGKGYGYTF. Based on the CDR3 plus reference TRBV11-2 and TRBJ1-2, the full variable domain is EAGVAQSPRYKIIEKRQSVAFWCNPISGHATLYWYQQILGQGPKLLIQFQNNGVVDDSQLPKDRFSAERLKGVDSTLKIQPAKLEDSAVYLCASSFPGQGKGYGYTFGSGTRLTVV.

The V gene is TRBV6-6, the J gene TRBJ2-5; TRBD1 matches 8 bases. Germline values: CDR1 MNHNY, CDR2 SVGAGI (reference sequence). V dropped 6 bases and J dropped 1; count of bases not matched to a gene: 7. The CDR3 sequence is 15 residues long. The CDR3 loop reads CASSSGQDFQETQYF. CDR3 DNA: TGTGCCAGCAGCTCGGGACAGGACTTCCAAGAGACCCAGTACTTC.

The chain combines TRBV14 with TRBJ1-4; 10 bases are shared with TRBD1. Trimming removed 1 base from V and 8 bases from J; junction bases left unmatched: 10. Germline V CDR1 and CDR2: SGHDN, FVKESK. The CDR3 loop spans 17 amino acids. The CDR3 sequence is CASSQGQGALVKEKLFF. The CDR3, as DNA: TGTGCCAGCAGCCAAGGACAGGGGGCGCTTGTGAAAGAAAAACTGTTTTTT.

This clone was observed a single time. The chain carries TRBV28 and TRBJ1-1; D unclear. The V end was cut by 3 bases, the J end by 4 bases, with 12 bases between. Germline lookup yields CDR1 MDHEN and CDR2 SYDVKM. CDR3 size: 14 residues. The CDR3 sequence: CASSFSQFVTEAFF. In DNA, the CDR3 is TGTGCCAGCAGTTTTTCGCAGTTTGTCACTGAAGCTTTCTTT.

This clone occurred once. Here the CDR3 reads CASSLMEQGNQPQHF. CDR3 DNA: TGTGCCAGCAGCCTTATGGAACAGGGGAATCAGCCCCAGCATTTT. The chain uses TRBV6-2 or TRBV6-3 and TRBJ1-5; 7 bases fit TRBD1. The trim removed 6 bases at V and 4 bases at J, leaving 9 bases unmatched. This CDR3 is built from 15 residues. Germline-derived CDR1 and CDR2 are MNHEY and SVGEGT.

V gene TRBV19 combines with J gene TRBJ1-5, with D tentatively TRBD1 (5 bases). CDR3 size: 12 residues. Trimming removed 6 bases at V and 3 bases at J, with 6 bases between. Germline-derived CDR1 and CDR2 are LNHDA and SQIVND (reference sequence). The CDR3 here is CASSRDNQPQHF. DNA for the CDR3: TGTGCCAGTAGCAGGGACAATCAGCCCCAGCATTTT.

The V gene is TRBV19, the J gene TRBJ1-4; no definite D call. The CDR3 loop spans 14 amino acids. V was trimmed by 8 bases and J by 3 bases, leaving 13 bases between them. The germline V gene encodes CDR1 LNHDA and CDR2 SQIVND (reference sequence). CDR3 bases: TGTGCCAGTCAGTTTTCCGCGGCTAATGAAAAACTGTTTTTT. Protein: CASQFSAANEKLFF.

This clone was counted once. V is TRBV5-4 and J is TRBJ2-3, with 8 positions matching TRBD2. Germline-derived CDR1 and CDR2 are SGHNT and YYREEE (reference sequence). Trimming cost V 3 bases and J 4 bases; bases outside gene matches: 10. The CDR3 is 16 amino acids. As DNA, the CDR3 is TGTGCCAGCAGCTCCGAAAGCGGGGGTGGTGCAGATACGCAGTATTTT. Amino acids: CASSSESGGGADTQYF. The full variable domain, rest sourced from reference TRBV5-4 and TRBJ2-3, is ETGVTQSPTHLIKTRGQQVTLRCSSQSGHNTVSWYQQALGQGPQFIFQYYREEENGRGNFPPRFSGLQFPNYSSELNVNALELDDSALYLCASSSESGGGADTQYFGPGTRLTVL.